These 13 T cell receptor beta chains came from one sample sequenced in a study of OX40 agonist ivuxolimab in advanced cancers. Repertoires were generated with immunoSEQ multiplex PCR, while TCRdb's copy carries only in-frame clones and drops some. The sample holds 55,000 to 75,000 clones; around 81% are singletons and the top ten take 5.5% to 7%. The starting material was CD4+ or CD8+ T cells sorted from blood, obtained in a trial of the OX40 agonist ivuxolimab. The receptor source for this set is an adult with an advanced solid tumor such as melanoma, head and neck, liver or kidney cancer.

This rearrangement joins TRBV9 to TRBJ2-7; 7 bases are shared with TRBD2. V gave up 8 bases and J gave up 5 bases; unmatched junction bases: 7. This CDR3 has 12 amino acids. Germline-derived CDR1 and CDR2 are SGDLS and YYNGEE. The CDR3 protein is CASGGVDDEQYF. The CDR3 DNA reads TGTGCCAGTGGGGGGGTTGATGACGAGCAGTACTTC.

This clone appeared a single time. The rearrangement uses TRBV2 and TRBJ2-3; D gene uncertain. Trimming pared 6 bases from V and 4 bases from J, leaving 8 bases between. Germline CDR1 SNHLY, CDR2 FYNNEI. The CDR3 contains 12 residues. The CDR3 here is CASRILADTQYF. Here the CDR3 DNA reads TGTGCCAGCAGGATTTTAGCAGATACGCAGTATTTT.

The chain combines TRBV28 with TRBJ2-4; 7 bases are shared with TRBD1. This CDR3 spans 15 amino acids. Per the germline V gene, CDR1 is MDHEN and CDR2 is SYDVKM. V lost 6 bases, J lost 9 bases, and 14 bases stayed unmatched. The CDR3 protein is CASRPSTTGLSIQYF. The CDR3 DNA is TGTGCCAGCAGACCTTCAACGACAGGGTTGAGCATTCAGTACTTC.

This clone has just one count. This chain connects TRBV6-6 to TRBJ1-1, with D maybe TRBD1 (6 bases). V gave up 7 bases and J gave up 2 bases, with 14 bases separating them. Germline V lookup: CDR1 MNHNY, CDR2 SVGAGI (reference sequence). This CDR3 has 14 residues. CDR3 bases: TGTGCCAGCACTCGCGGGGGCAGAAACACTGAAGCTTTCTTT. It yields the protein CASTRGGRNTEAFF.

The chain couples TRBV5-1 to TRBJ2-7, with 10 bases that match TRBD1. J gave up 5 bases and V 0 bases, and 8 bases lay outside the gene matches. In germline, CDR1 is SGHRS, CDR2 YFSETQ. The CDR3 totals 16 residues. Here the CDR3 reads CASSLVWTGGTNEQYF. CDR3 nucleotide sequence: TGCGCCAGCAGCTTGGTATGGACAGGGGGGACCAACGAGCAGTACTTC.

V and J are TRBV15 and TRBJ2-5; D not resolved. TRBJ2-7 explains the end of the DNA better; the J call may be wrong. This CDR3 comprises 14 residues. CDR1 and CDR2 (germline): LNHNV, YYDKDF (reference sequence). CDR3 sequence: CATSRAVGGFEQYF. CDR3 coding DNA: TGTGCCACCAGCAGAGCAGTTGGTGGGTTCGAGCAGTACTTC.

The CDR3 nucleotides read TGCGCCAGCAGTTCTCTAGCCAGACTCCATGAGCAGTTCTTC. Its translation is CASSSLARLHEQFF. The gene calls are TRBV10-2 and TRBJ2-1, with a weak D call TRBD2 (5 bases). Germline-derived CDR1 and CDR2 are WSHSY and SAAADI. The CDR3 spans 14 residues. Trimming took off 5 bases at V and 8 bases at J, with 16 bases between the two ends.

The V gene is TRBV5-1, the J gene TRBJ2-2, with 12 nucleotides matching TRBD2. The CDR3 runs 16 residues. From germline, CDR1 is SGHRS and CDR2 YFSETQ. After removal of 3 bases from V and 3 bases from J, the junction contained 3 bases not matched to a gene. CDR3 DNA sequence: TGCGCCAGCAGCTCTAGCGGGAGGGCGGACACCGGGGAGCTGTTTTTT. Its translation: CASSSSGRADTGELFF.

The CDR3 reads CAWNNGGNTEAFF. The CDR3 DNA is TGTGCCTGGAATAACGGGGGAAACACTGAAGCTTTCTTT. The rearrangement links TRBV30 to TRBJ1-1; maybe TRBD1 (5 bases). CDR1 and CDR2 from the germline V gene are GTSNPN and SVGIG (reference sequence). CDR3 length: 13 residues. Trimming shortened V by 4 bases and J by 2 bases, and 11 bases separated the two germline ends. Full variable domain (rest looked up from reference TRBV30 and TRBJ1-1): SQTIHQWPATLVQPVGSPLSLECTVEGTSNPNLYWYRQAAGRGLQLLFYSVGIGQISSEVPQNLSASRPQDRQFILSSKKLLLSDSGFYLCAWNNGGNTEAFFGQGTRLTVV.

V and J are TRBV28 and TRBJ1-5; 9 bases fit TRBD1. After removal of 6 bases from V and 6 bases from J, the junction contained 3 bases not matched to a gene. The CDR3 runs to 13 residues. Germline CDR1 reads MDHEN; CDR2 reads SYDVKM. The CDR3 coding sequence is TGTGCCAGCAGAGACAGGGGGAGTCAGCCCCAGCATTTT. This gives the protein CASRDRGSQPQHF.

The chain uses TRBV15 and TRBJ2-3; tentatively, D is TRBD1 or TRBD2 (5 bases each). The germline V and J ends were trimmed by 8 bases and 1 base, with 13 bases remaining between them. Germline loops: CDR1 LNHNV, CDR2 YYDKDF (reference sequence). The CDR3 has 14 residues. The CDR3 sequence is CATVRDGGTDTQYF. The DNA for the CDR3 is TGTGCCACCGTCCGGGACGGCGGCACAGATACGCAGTATTTT. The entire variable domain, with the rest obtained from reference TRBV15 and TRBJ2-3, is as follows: DAMVIQNPRYQVTQFGKPVTLSCSQTLNHNVMYWYQQKSSQAPKLLFHYYDKDFNNEADTPDNFQSRRPNTSFCFLDIRSPGLGDTAMYLCATVRDGGTDTQYFGPGTRLTVL.

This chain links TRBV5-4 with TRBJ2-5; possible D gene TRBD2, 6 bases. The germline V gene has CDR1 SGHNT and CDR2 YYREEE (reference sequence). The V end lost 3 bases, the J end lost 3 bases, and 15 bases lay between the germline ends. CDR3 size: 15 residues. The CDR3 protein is CASSWAGDFKETQYF. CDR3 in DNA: TGTGCCAGCAGCTGGGCCGGGGACTTCAAAGAGACCCAGTACTTC.

For the CDR3, the DNA is TGTGCCAGCAGCTTCCTTGGGCAGGGGTATGGCTACACCTTC. Protein product: CASSFLGQGYGYTF. The chain couples TRBV5-6 to TRBJ1-2; weak D call: TRBD1 (6 bases). The V gene lost 2 bases and the J gene lost 5 bases, with 13 bases spanning the gap. The CDR3 covers 14 residues. Looked up from germline, CDR1 is SGHDT and CDR2 is YYEEEE.